This T cell receptor beta chain appears in the sequencing data of a study of blood T cell repertoires in COVID-19. The V gene lost 7 bases and the J gene lost 3 bases, with 11 bases spanning the gap. CDR1 and CDR2 from the germline V gene are LNHDA and SQIVND (reference sequence). The CDR3 consists of 13 residues. One Seattle source followed patients from active infection through their disease course. Methods used by the authors: For nucleated cells, counts were estimated from reference gene primer amplification. Data came from immunoSEQ multiplex PCR; TCRdb stores just in-frame clones and leaves some out. V, J and clone size were drawn from that table, and D and trimming were deduced from the DNA. The table lists almost 200,000 clones, 70% to 80% of them singletons. There are a few counts of this clone.

The V and J genes are TRBV19 and TRBJ2-3; possible D gene TRBD2, 6 bases. Sequenced sample: peripheral blood. The TCR comes from a woman aged 40 to 55 with COVID-19, enrolled during active disease. The CDR3 DNA sequence: TGTGCCAGTAATTGGAGGGAAACAGATACGCAGTATTTT. Its protein is CASNWRETDTQYF.